This paragraph reports one T cell receptor beta chain. The antigen remains undetermined. The same CDR3 is also encoded by other DNA sequences in this sample. The sample belongs to a study of cytomegalovirus exposure and HLA in healthy donors. Overall study results and limits: In a later analysis, across HLA loci, associated TCR counts were highest for DRB1, lowest for HLA-C.

PCR employed 60 Vbeta and 13 Jbeta primers. The protocol was immunoSEQ multiplex PCR, while the TCRdb copy is restricted to in-frame clones and leaves out a portion. Of 95,000 to 150,000 clones listed, 17% are singletons. Losses at the gene ends were 2 bases for V and 4 bases for J; bases not matched to a gene: 0. CDR3 length: 14 amino acids. Germline CDR1 is MRHNA and CDR2 is SNTAGT. The sequencing sample was made of PBMCs. The chain links TRBV6-4 to TRBJ2-3, with 10 bases lining up with TRBD1. The sequence was obtained from a female donor in good health and CMV-seropositive. The CDR3 DNA reads as TGTGCCAGCAGTGACGGACAGGGGGCAGATACGCAGTATTTT. Protein sequence: CASSDGQGADTQYF.